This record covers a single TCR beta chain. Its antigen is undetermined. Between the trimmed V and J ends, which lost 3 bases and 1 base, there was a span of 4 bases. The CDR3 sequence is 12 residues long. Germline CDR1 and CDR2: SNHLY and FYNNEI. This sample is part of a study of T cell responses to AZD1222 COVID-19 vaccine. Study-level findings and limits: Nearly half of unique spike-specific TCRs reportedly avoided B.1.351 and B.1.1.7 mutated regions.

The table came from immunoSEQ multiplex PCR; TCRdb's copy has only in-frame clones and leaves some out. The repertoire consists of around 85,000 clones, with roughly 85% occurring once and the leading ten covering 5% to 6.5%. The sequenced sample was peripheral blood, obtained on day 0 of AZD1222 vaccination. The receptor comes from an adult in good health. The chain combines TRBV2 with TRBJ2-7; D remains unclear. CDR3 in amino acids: CASSDSSYEQYF. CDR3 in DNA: TGTGCCAGCAGTGACTCTTCCTACGAGCAGTACTTC.